In this sample, the clone carrying this TCR beta chain turned up a few times. Its antigen is unidentified. The source of the sample is a study of cytomegalovirus exposure and HLA in healthy donors. Study results and limitations: In a later analysis, V- and J-gene trimming of beta chains associated with a DCLRE1C missense variant, replicated independently. A later analysis found TCR association rates differed by HLA locus, highest for DRB1 and lowest for HLA-C. For most TCR beta V segments, an earlier analysis put the productive rate at about 90% or about 30% of the time.

PCR was performed using 60 Vbeta and 13 Jbeta primers. Profiled with immunoSEQ multiplex PCR; TCRdb holds only in-frame clones, not every one. Of about 130,000 clones in the sample, about 11% were seen once. Germline values: CDR1 GTSNPN, CDR2 SVGIG (reference sequence). CDR3 length: 14 residues. V was clipped by 3 bases and J by 5 bases; unmatched bases: 7. V gene TRBV30 combines with J gene TRBJ2-7; TRBD1 agrees at 10 bases. The source of this sequence is a woman younger than 30 in good health and CMV-seropositive. Sample: PBMCs. The CDR3 region has the DNA TGTGCCTGGAGCTTGGACAGGGGGGTGGACGAGCAGTACTTC. It yields the protein CAWSLDRGVDEQYF. Full variable domain (outside the CDR3, taken from reference TRBV30 and TRBJ2-7): SQTIHQWPATLVQPVGSPLSLECTVEGTSNPNLYWYRQAAGRGLQLLFYSVGIGQISSEVPQNLSASRPQDRQFILSSKKLLLSDSGFYLCAWSLDRGVDEQYFGPGTRLTVT.